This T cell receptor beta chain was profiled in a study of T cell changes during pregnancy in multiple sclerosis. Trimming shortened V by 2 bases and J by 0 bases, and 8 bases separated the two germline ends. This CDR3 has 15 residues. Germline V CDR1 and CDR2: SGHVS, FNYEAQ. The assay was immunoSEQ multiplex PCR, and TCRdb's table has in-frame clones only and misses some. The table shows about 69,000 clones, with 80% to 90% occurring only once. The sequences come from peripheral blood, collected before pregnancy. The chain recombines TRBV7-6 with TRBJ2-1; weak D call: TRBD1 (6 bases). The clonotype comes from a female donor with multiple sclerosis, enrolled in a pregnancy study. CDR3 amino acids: CASSLLGGSYNEQFF. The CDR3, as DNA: TGTGCCAGCAGCTTACTAGGGGGCTCCTACAATGAGCAGTTCTTC.